The sequence of this T cell receptor beta chain was determined in a study of spatial heterogeneity in lung cancer. Study-wide context: Detected beta-chain sequences consistently exceeded alpha-chain sequences. Study-wide findings and caveats: Ubiquitous expanded tumor TCRs were seen in blood more at resection than at follow-up.

Every TCR cDNA molecule carried a tag that served as a unique molecular identifier. Using its own MiXCR run on the 5' RACE reads, TCRdb lists one record per CDR3 protein. This sample yields around 23,000 distinct CDR3 sequences, of which about 3.5% are seen a single time; roughly 26% belongs to the top ten. Trimming pared 0 bases from V and 1 base from J, leaving 21 bases between. The length of the CDR3 is 18 residues. Germline loops: CDR1 SQVTM, CDR2 ANQGSEA. Sample time point: sample taken at primary tumor resection. At least ten counts were recorded for this clonotype. Antigen unknown. This rearrangement joins TRBV29-1 to TRBJ1-1; possibly TRBD1 for D (5 bases). This TCR came from a female donor with early-stage non-small cell lung cancer. The starting material was PBMCs, obtained at surgery. The CDR3 is CSVEDRRGRDFWNTEAFF. The DNA for the CDR3 is TGCAGCGTTGAAGACCGGCGGGGCAGGGATTTTTGGAACACTGAAGCTTTCTTT.